This TCR beta chain was identified during a study of T cells in Graves' hyperthyroidism and ophthalmopathy. CDR1 and CDR2 from the germline V gene are MDHEN and SYDVKM. CDR3 length equals 13 residues. V was pared by 5 bases and J by 8 bases, with 13 bases between. The study, taken as a whole, reports: Separating ophthalmopathy from stable hyperthyroidism was achieved by a 13 V-J model. The blood repertoire included most of the expanded thyroid clonotypes above 0.001.

In its sample, this clonotype was seen many times. Its specificity is unknown. RNA transcripts gave rise to amplified TCR beta CDR3 regions. A first-round RT-PCR of the TCR CDR3 used the HTBI primer set. TCRdb reprocessed the multiplex PCR reads via MiXCR and lists one record per CDR3 protein. The repertoire holds a few hundred thousand distinct CDR3 sequences, with about 14% as singletons. The sequencing input was blood. The V gene is TRBV28, the J gene TRBJ1-3; no clear D. This clonotype was sampled from a woman between 35 and 50 years old with Graves' hyperthyroidism that later progressed to Graves' ophthalmopathy. CDR3 protein: CASSPPFGDTIYF. The CDR3 DNA reads TGTGCCAGCAGTCCCCCCTTTGGGGACACCATATATTTT. Supplemented by reference TRBV28 and TRBJ1-3, the full variable domain reads DVKVTQSSRYLVKRTGEKVFLECVQDMDHENMFWYRQDPGLGLRLIYFSYDVKMKEKGDIPEGYSVSREKKERFSLILESASTNQTSMYLCASSPPFGDTIYFGEGSWLTVV.